This TCR beta chain was observed in a study of cytomegalovirus exposure and HLA in healthy donors. About the research overall: Roughly 92 million unique TCRs, all from HLA-typed donors, were included in an early release of the data. Ancestry clustering placed about four fifths of over 300 genotyped donors in the Caucasian-associated cluster.

The study, taken as a whole, reports: Relative to the approximately 670-donor mean, N-insertions were reportedly fewer in an Asian-associated ancestry cluster in a later analysis.

This clone showed up just a few times. Antigen: not known. The CDR3 runs to 14 residues. Germline V CDR1 and CDR2: SGHTA, FQGNSA. V was shortened by 2 bases and J by 4 bases, with 9 bases between the two germline ends. Primers: 60 Vbeta forward and 13 Jbeta reverse. Repertoires were generated with immunoSEQ multiplex PCR, while TCRdb's copy carries only in-frame clones and drops some. The data hold around 240,000 clones, with about four fifths observed a single time. Source material: PBMCs. This TCR derives from a woman between 40 and 55 years old in good health and CMV-seropositive. The chain couples TRBV7-2 to TRBJ1-5; D is ambiguous. Here the CDR3 reads CASSLYRGNQPQHF. The CDR3 DNA follows: TGTGCCAGCAGCTTATATCGGGGAAATCAGCCCCAGCATTTT. The entire variable domain, with the rest obtained from reference TRBV7-2 and TRBJ1-5, is as follows: GAGVSQSPSNKVTEKGKDVELRCDPISGHTALYWYRQSLGQGLEFLIYFQGNSAPDKSGLPSDRFSAERTGGSVSTLTIQRTQQEDSAVYLCASSLYRGNQPQHFGDGTRLSIL.